The clone carrying this T cell receptor (beta chain) was counted only a few times. What it recognizes is unknown. 13 Jbeta primers and 60 Vbeta primers were used for the PCR. The protocol was immunoSEQ multiplex PCR, while the TCRdb copy is restricted to in-frame clones and leaves out a portion. The data contain approximately 150,000 clones, 75% of them singletons. This specimen comes from a study of cytomegalovirus exposure and HLA in healthy donors. V lost 8 bases and J 0 bases, leaving 12 bases between the germline ends. The CDR3 has 14 residues. Germline CDR1 MNHEY, CDR2 SVGAGI. General study findings and limits: V- and J-gene trimming of TCR beta was linked (in a later analysis) to a missense DCLRE1C variant. Rare TCR sequences predominated, though certain public TCRs were found in many donors. In vitro, three CMV-associated chains proved specific for CMV antigens.

Material: PBMCs. The sequence was collected from a man younger than 35 in good health and CMV-seropositive. The chain employs TRBV6-5 and TRBJ2-3, with D possibly TRBD2 on 5 matching bases. The CDR3 region has the DNA TGTGCCAGCTCCGGACTTCCTAGCACAGATACGCAGTATTTT. It yields the protein CASSGLPSTDTQYF.